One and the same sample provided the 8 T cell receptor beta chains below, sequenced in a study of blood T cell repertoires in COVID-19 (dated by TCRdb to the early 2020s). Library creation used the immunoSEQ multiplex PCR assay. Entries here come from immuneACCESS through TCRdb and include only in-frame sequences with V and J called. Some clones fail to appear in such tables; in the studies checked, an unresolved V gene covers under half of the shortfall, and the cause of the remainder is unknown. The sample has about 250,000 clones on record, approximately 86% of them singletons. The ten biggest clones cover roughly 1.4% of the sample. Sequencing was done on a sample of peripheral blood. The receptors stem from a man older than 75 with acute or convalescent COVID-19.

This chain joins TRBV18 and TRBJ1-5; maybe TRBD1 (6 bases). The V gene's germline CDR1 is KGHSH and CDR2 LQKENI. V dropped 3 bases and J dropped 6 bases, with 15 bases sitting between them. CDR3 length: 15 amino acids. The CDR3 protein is CASSPTQGTGQPQHF. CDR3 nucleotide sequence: TGTGCCAGCTCACCTACGCAGGGGACGGGTCAGCCCCAGCATTTT.

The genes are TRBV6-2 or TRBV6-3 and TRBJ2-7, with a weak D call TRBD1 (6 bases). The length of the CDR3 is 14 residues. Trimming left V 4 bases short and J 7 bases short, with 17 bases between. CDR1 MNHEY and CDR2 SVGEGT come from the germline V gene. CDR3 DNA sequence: TGTGCCAGCAGTTTGTATCAGGGGCGAAGTGAGCAGTACTTC. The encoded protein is CASSLYQGRSEQYF.

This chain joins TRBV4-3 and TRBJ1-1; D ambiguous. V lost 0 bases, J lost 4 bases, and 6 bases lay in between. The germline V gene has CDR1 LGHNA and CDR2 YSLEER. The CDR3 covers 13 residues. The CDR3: CASSQDSFTEAFF. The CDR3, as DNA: TGCGCCAGCAGCCAAGATAGCTTCACTGAAGCTTTCTTT.

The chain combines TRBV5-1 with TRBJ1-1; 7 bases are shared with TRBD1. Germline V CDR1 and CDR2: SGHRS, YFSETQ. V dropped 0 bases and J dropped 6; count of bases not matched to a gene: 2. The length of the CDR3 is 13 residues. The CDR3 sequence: CASSLDRGSEAFF. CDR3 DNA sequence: TGCGCCAGCAGCTTGGACAGGGGATCTGAAGCTTTCTTT.

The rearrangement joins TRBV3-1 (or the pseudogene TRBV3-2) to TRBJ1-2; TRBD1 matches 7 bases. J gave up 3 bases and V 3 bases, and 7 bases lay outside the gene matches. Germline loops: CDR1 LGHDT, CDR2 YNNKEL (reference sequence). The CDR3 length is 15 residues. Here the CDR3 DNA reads TGTGCCAGCAGCCACCCCGGGACAGTTGACTATGGCTACACCTTC. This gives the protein CASSHPGTVDYGYTF.

This chain's CDR3 is CASSPGIPSTDTQYF. The CDR3 DNA sequence: TGTGCCAGCAGTCCAGGGATCCCTAGCACAGATACGCAGTATTTT. The rearrangement joins TRBV6-2 or TRBV6-3 to TRBJ2-3; D might be TRBD1 (5 bases). Trimming stripped 5 bases from V and 0 bases from J, with 12 bases between. Germline V gives CDR1 MNHEY, CDR2 SVGEGT. The CDR3 runs to 15 residues.

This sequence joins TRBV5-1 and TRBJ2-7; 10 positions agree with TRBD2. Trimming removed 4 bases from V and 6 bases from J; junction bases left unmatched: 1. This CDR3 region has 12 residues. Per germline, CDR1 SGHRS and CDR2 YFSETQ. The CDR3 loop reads CASSRLAGEQYF. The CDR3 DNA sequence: TGCGCCAGCAGCCGACTAGCGGGCGAGCAGTACTTC.

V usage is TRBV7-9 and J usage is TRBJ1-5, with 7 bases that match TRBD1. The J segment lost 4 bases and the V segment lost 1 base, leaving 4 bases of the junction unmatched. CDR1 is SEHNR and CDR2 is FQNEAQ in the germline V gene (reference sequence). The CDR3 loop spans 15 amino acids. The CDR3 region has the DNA TGTGCCAGCAGCTTAGGTAGGGACAGTAATCAGCCCCAGCATTTT. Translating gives CASSLGRDSNQPQHF.